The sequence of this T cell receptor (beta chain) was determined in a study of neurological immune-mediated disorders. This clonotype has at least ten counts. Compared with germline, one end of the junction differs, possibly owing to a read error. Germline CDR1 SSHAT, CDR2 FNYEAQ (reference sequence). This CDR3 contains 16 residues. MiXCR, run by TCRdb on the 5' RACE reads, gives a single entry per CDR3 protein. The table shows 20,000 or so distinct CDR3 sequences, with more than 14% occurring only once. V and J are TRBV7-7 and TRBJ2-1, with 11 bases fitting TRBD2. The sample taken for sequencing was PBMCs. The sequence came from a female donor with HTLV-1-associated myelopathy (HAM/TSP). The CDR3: CASSPTSGASYNEQFF. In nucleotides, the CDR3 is TGTGCTAGCAGCCCGACTAGCGGGGCCTCCTACAATGAGCAGTTCTTC.